Each of the 24 T cell receptor beta chains below was sequenced from the same sample in a study of blood T cells in healthy people across ages. Next came a second PCR, run for roughly 6 to 11 cycles, which used a sample-barcoded 5' primer along with a J-beta primer mix. MiXCR, run by TCRdb on the 5' RACE reads, gives a single entry per CDR3 protein. Found here are 1.2 million to 1.5 million distinct CDR3 sequences, around two fifths of them singletons; the top ten hold 7.9%. The sequenced sample was blood. These receptors were obtained from a woman between 18 and 29 years old in good health.

The V call is TRBV7-9, the J call TRBJ2-1; D is possibly TRBD1 or TRBD2 (5 bases each). CDR1 is SEHNR, CDR2 FQNEAQ, per germline (reference sequence). CDR3 length equals 15 residues. V was shortened by 5 bases and J by 9 bases, with 20 bases between the two germline ends. CDR3 amino acids: CASSLGTSTRGEQFF. The CDR3 coding sequence is TGTGCCAGCAGCCTCGGGACGTCAACCCGGGGTGAGCAGTTCTTC.

This clonotype turned up a few times. This chain connects TRBV27 to TRBJ2-5; TRBD1 might be the D (5 bases). Near its end, the DNA agrees better with TRBJ2-7, so the J call may be wrong. Germline lookup yields CDR1 MNHEY and CDR2 SMNVEV (reference sequence). The CDR3 loop spans 13 amino acids. As DNA, the CDR3 is TGTGCCAGCAGTGACTTCTTAGGGGTCGAGCAGTACTTC. It is translated as CASSDFLGVEQYF.

This chain joins TRBV12-3 or TRBV12-4 and TRBJ2-7, with 9 nucleotides matching TRBD1. The better agreement between TRBJ2-5 and the DNA end casts doubt on the J call. The CDR3 runs 17 residues. The CDR3 nucleotides read TGTGCCAGCAGTTTGACACGGGGACAGGGTGGAGGAGAGACCCAGTACTTC. Translated, it gives CASSLTRGQGGGETQYF.

Only a few counts were recorded for this clonotype. The rearrangement links TRBV5-1 to TRBJ2-7; D is ambiguous. Trimming left V 6 bases short and J 7 bases short, with 11 bases between. Germline V lookup: CDR1 SGHRS, CDR2 YFSETQ. This CDR3 region has 11 residues. The CDR3 DNA follows: TGCGCCAGCAAACTCGGAGTGGAGCAGTACTTC. It translates to CASKLGVEQYF.

The genes are TRBV6-5 and TRBJ2-1; 8 positions agree with TRBD1. V lost 6 bases to trimming and J lost 8 bases; unmatched junction nucleotides: 9. CDR1 MNHEY and CDR2 SVGAGI come from the germline V gene. This CDR3 contains 14 residues. CDR3 amino acids: CASSRDRWFDEQFF. Written as DNA, the CDR3 is TGTGCCAGCAGCCGGGACAGGTGGTTCGATGAGCAGTTCTTC.

The chain links TRBV7-9 to TRBJ2-1; 10 bases agree with TRBD1. The trim removed 6 bases at V and 6 bases at J, leaving 8 bases unmatched. CDR1 SEHNR and CDR2 FQNEAQ come from the germline V gene (reference sequence). The CDR3 has 15 residues. The CDR3 DNA sequence: TGTGCCAGCAGTTACCCCCGGGACAGGGGCAATGAGCAGTTCTTC. This codes for CASSYPRDRGNEQFF.

The rearrangement joins TRBV7-2 to TRBJ1-6; no definite D call. Germline V gene data show CDR1 as SGHTA and CDR2 as FQGNSA. V was trimmed by 2 bases and J by 0 bases, leaving 8 bases between them. The CDR3 is made up of 16 amino acids. The CDR3 region is CASSLYTGSYNSPLHF. CDR3 sequence (DNA): TGTGCCAGCAGCTTATACACGGGCTCCTATAATTCACCCCTCCACTTT.

This clonotype has ten or more counts. The chain joins TRBV10-3 to TRBJ1-5; a weak D match, TRBD1 (5 bases). CDR1 ENHRY and CDR2 SYGVKD come from the germline V gene. The CDR3 extends over 17 amino acids. V was clipped by 0 bases and J by 3 bases, with 15 bases between them. The CDR3 loop is CAISESQTGTVNQPQHF. CDR3 DNA sequence: TGTGCCATCAGTGAGTCCCAAACGGGGACGGTCAATCAGCCCCAGCATTTT.

In its sample, this clonotype was seen a few times. J is TRBJ2-1 and V is TRBV11-1; 8 bases are shared with TRBD2. The V gene end was trimmed by 6 bases and the J gene end by 10 bases; junction bases not matched to a gene: 11. CDR3 length: 14 residues. CDR1 SGHAT and CDR2 FQDESV come from the germline V gene (reference sequence). DNA for the CDR3: TGTGCCAGCAGACCTCCGGGACTAGTAGACGAGCAGTTCTTC. This translates into CASRPPGLVDEQFF.

This chain uses TRBV6-6 with TRBJ2-1; D may be TRBD2 (6 bases). Germline assignment: CDR1 MNHNY and CDR2 SVGAGI (reference sequence). The V end lost 6 bases, the J end lost 5 bases, and 17 bases lay between the germline ends. CDR3 length: 15 residues. As DNA, the CDR3 is TGTGCCAGCAGCCTTCCCCCGGGAGCTGACAATGAGCAGTTCTTC. Protein sequence: CASSLPPGADNEQFF.

This clonotype came up a few times. The chain is built from TRBV20-1 and TRBJ2-7; 8 bases line up with TRBD2. This CDR3 contains 16 residues. Germline assignment: CDR1 DFQATT and CDR2 SNEGSKA (reference sequence). Losses at the gene ends were 2 bases for V and 2 bases for J; bases not matched to a gene: 11. CDR3 DNA sequence: TGCAGTGCTAGACCCCCGTTTAGTAGCGGGGCCTACGAGCAGTACTTC. Amino acids: CSARPPFSSGAYEQYF.

At least ten counts were recorded for this clonotype. This chain joins TRBV5-1 and TRBJ2-1, with 7 bases lining up with TRBD1. This CDR3 comprises 12 residues. Germline V gene lookup returns CDR1 SGHRS and CDR2 YFSETQ. Germline trimming cut 4 bases from V and 10 bases from J; bases unmatched to any gene: 5. The CDR3 sequence: CASSRTGEEQFF. DNA for the CDR3: TGCGCCAGCAGCCGGACAGGTGAGGAGCAGTTCTTC.

DNA for the CDR3: TGTGCCAGTAGTACCTTCCCCGGGACAGGGCTACAAGAGACCCAGTACTTC. Protein: CASSTFPGTGLQETQYF. The chain joins TRBV19 to TRBJ2-5, with TRBD1 matching over 9 bases. Germline CDR1 and CDR2: LNHDA and SQIVND (reference sequence). This CDR3 comprises 17 residues. J gave up 2 bases and V 4 bases, and 11 bases lay outside the gene matches.

The rearrangement uses TRBV12-3 or TRBV12-4 and TRBJ2-7; tentatively, D is TRBD2 (6 bases). Trimming cost V 6 bases and J 0 bases, with 21 bases left between them. The CDR3 totals 17 residues. For the CDR3, the DNA is TGTGCCAGCAGCCCTGGTGGTTGGCCAGCGGGCTCCTACGAGCAGTACTTC. Protein product: CASSPGGWPAGSYEQYF.

This clonotype came up a few times. The rearrangement uses TRBV14 and TRBJ1-1; no clear D gene. This CDR3 contains 14 residues. The V end was cut by 3 bases, the J end by 0 bases, with 8 bases between. CDR1 is SGHDN, CDR2 FVKESK, per germline. CDR3 sequence reads: CASSHDILNTEAFF. In nucleotides, the CDR3 is TGTGCCAGCAGCCACGACATCTTGAACACTGAAGCTTTCTTT.

The chain links TRBV6-2 or TRBV6-3 to TRBJ1-2; 9 bases map to TRBD1. CDR1 is MNHEY and CDR2 is SVGEGT in the germline V gene. J was trimmed by 3 bases and V by 4 bases; bases with no gene match: 12. The CDR3 extends over 17 amino acids. CDR3 in DNA: TGTGCCAGCAGTTCAGCTGTCCGGGACAGGGCGCACTATGGCTACACCTTC. Translation gives CASSSAVRDRAHYGYTF.

The rearrangement uses TRBV6-2 or TRBV6-3 and TRBJ2-1, with unresolved D. CDR1 is MNHEY, CDR2 SVGEGT, per germline. V was trimmed by 6 bases and J by 8 bases, leaving 14 bases between them. The CDR3 is 13 amino acids. The CDR3 spells CASSPRRVDEQFF. DNA for the CDR3: TGTGCCAGCAGCCCGAGACGCGTCGATGAGCAGTTCTTC.

In its sample, this clonotype was seen a few times. The V gene is TRBV7-9, the J gene TRBJ2-4, with D maybe TRBD2 (5 bases). The CDR3 is made up of 12 amino acids. Per germline, CDR1 SEHNR and CDR2 FQNEAQ (reference sequence). V dropped 4 bases and J dropped 13 bases, with 14 bases sitting between them. CDR3 residues: CASSSTSAEQYF. Here the CDR3 DNA reads TGTGCCAGCAGCTCCACCTCAGCGGAGCAGTACTTC.

This clonotype was found a few times. The chain has TRBV20-1 and TRBJ2-1; possibly TRBD1 for D (5 bases). Deletions cut 3 bases from V and 2 bases from J, with 11 bases between. In germline, CDR1 is DFQATT, CDR2 SNEGSKA (reference sequence). This CDR3 has 14 residues. CDR3 nucleotide sequence: TGCAGTGCTAGGGGGCTGGGAACCTACAATGAGCAGTTCTTC. Encoded protein: CSARGLGTYNEQFF.

The DNA of the CDR3 is TGTGCCAGCAGCGGGGGACTAGTCGGTGAGCAGTTCTTC. It codes for CASSGGLVGEQFF. The gene calls are TRBV7-2 and TRBJ2-1, with TRBD2 identical over 8 bases. V was clipped by 5 bases and J by 9 bases; unmatched bases: 6. CDR1 SGHTA and CDR2 FQGNSA come from the germline V gene. This CDR3 contains 13 residues.

The chain employs TRBV3-1 and TRBJ2-1; D is possibly TRBD2 (5 bases). Germline V lookup: CDR1 LGHDT, CDR2 YNNKEL (reference sequence). V was cut by 0 bases and J by 13 bases, with 16 bases left in between. CDR3 size: 14 residues. CDR3 bases: TGTGCCAGCAGCCAAGATGGGCGGGTGGAGACCCAGTTCTTC. This translates into CASSQDGRVETQFF.

The chain combines TRBV10-3 with TRBJ2-3; 10 positions match TRBD2. Per the germline V gene, CDR1 is ENHRY and CDR2 is SYGVKD. V was clipped by 9 bases and J by 5 bases; unmatched bases: 20. This CDR3 has 18 residues. The CDR3 DNA is TGTGCCATAGGGACTAGCGATCACCCACAGGAGACGGAAGATACGCAGTATTTT. This translates into CAIGTSDHPQETEDTQYF.

About this clonotype: Relative to the germline gene, one junction end is altered; a read error may explain this. The V and J genes are TRBV3-1 and TRBJ1-5; D gene unclear. The CDR3 totals 14 residues. Germline V gene sequence: CDR1 LGHDT, CDR2 YNNKEL (reference sequence). DNA of the CDR3: TGTGCCAGCAGCCGGAAGGAGCTCAATCGGCCCCAGCATTTT. Translating it yields CASSRKELNRPQHF.

V gene TRBV4-2 combines with J gene TRBJ2-1, with 7 bases lining up with TRBD1. CDR1 LGHNA and CDR2 YNFKEQ come from the germline V gene. This CDR3 comprises 19 residues. J gave up 2 bases and V 2 bases, and 15 bases lay outside the gene matches. The CDR3 protein is CASSQQRDRIEAAYNEQFF. The CDR3 nucleotides read TGTGCCAGCAGCCAACAACGGGACAGAATAGAGGCGGCCTACAATGAGCAGTTCTTC.